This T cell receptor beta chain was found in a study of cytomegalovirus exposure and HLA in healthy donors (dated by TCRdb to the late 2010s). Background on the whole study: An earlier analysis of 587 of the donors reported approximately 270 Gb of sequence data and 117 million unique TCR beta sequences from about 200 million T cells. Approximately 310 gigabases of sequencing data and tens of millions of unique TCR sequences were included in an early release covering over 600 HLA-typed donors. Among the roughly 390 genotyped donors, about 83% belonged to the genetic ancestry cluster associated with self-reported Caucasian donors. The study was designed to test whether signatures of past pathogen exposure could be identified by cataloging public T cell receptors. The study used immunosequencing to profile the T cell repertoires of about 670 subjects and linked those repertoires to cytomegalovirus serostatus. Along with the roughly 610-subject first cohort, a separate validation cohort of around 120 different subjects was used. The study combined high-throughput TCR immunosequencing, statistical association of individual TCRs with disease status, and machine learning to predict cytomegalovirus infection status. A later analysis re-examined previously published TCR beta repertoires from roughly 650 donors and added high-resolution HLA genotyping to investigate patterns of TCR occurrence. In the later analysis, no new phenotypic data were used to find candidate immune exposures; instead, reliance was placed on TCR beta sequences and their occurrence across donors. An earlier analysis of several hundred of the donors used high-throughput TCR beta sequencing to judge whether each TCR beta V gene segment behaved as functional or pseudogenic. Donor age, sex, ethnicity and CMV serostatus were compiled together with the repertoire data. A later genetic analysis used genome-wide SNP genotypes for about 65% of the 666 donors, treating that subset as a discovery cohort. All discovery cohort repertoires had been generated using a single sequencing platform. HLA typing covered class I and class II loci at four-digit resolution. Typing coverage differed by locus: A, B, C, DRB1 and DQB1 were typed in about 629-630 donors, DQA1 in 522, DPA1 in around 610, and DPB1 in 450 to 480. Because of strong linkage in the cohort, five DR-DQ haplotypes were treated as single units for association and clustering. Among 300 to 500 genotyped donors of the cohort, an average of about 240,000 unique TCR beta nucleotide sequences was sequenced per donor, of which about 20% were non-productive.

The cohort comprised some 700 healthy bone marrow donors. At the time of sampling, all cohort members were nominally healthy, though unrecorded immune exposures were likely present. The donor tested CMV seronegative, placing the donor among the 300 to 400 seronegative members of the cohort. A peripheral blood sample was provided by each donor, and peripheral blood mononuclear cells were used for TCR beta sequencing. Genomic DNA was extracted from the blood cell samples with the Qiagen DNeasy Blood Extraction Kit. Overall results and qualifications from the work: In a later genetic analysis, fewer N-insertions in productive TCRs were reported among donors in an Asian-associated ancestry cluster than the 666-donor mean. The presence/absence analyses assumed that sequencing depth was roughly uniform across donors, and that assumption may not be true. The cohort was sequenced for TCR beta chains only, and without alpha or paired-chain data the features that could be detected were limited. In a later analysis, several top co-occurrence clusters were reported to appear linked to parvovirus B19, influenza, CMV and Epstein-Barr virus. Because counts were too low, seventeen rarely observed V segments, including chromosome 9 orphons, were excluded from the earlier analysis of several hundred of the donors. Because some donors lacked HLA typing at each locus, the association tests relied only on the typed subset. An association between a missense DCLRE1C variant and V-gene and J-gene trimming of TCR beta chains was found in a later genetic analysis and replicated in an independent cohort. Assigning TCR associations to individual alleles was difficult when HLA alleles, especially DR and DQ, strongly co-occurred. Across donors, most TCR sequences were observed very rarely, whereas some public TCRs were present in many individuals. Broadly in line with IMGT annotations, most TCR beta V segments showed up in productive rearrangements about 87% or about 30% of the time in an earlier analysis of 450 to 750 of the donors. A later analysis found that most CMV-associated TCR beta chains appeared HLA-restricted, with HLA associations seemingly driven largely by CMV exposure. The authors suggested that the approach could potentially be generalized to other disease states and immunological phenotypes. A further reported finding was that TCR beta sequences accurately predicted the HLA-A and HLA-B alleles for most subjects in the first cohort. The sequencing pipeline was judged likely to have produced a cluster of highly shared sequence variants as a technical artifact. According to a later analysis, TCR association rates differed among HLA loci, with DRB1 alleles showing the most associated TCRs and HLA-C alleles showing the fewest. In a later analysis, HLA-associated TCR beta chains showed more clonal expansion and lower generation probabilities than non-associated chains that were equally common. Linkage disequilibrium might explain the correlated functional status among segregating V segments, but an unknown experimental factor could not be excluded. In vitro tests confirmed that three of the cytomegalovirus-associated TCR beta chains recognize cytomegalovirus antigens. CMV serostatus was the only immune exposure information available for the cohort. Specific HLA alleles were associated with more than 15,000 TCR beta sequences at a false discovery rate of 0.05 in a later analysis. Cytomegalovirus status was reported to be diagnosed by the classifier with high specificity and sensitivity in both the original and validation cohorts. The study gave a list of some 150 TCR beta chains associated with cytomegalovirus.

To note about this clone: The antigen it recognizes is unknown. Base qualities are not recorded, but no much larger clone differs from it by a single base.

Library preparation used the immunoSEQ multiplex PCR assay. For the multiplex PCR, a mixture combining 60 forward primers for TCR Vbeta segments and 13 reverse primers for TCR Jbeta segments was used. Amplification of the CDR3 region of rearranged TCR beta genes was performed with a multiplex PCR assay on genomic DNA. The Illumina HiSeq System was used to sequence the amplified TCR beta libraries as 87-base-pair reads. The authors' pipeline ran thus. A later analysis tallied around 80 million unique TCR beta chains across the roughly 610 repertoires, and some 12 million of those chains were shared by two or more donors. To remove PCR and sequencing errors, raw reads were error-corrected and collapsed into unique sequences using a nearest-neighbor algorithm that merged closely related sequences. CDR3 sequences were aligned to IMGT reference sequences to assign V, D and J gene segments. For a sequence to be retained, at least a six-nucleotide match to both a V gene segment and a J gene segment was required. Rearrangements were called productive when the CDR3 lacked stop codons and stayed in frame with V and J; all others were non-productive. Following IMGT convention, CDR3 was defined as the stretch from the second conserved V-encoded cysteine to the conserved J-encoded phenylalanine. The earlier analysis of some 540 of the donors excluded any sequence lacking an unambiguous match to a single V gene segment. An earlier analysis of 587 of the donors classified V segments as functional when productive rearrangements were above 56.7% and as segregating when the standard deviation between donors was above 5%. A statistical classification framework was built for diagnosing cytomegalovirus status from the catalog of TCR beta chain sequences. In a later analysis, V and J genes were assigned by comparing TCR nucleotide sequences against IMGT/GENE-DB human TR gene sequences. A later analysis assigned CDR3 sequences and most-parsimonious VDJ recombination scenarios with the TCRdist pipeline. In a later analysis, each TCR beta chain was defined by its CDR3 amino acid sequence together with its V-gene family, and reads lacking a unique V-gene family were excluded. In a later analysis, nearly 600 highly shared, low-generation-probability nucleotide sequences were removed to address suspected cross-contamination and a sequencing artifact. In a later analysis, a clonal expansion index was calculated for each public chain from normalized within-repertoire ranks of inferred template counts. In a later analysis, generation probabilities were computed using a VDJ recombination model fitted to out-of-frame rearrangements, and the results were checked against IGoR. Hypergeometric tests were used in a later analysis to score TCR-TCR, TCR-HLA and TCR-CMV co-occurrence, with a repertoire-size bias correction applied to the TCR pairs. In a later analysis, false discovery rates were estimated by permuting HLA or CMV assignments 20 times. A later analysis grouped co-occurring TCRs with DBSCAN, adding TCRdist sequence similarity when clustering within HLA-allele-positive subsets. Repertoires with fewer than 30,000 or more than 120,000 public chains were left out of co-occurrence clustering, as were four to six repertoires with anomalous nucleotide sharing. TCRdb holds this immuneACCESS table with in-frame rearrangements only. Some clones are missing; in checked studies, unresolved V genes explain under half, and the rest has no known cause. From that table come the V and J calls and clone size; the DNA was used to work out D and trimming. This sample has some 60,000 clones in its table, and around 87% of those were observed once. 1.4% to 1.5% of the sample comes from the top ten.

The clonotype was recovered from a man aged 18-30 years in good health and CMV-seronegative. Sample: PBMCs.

The sequenced DNA is TGTGCCAGCTCATTCGACAGAACTAATGAAAAACTGTTTTTT. This translates into CASSFDRTNEKLFF. Here the chain combines TRBV18 and TRBJ1-4, with TRBD1 as a weak D call on 5 bases. Reading the germline V gene gives CDR1 KGHSH and CDR2 LQKENI. Its CDR3 holds 14 amino acids, cysteine through phenylalanine. The sequence is cut down to CDR3 DNA, 42 bases in frame from base 1. A distance of 8 bases separates the germline ends of V and J, which lose 5 bases and 1 base respectively.